Presented here are 12 T cell receptor beta chains from one specimen sequenced in a study of blood T cell repertoires in COVID-19. The protocol was immunoSEQ multiplex PCR, while the TCRdb copy is restricted to in-frame clones and leaves out a portion. The profile covers 90,000 to 120,000 clones, with roughly 80% appearing a single time and about 3.3% taken by the ten largest. The sequencing sample was made of peripheral blood. The receptors here all came from a woman aged 80 or older with active or convalescent COVID-19.

This clone appeared a few times. V gene TRBV7-8 combines with J gene TRBJ2-1; TRBD2 matches at 12 bases. The CDR3 runs 16 residues. The V gene's germline CDR1 is SGHVS and CDR2 FQNEAQ. With 5 bases clipped from V and 6 bases from J, the junction kept 8 bases outside the gene matches. The CDR3 nucleotides read TGTGCCAGCAGCACCCCACTAGCGGGAGGAGTCAATGAGCAGTTCTTC. Its protein is CASSTPLAGGVNEQFF.

V gene TRBV28 combines with J gene TRBJ2-3; D remains ambiguous. CDR3 length: 14 residues. Trimming cost V 7 bases and J 7 bases, with 18 bases left between them. The V gene's germline CDR1 is MDHEN and CDR2 SYDVKM. The CDR3 DNA sequence: TGTGCCAGCAACGCGGCGGTTCCCCGGCATACGCAGTATTTT. Its translation is CASNAAVPRHTQYF.

This clone has only one observation. V usage is TRBV4-2 and J usage is TRBJ2-2; D is perhaps TRBD1 (6 bases). The CDR3 contains 15 residues. Trimming took off 4 bases at V and 2 bases at J, with 11 bases between the two ends. CDR1 and CDR2 from the germline V gene are LGHNA and YNFKEQ. This chain's CDR3 is CASSPSRGNTGELFF. For the CDR3, the DNA is TGTGCCAGCAGCCCATCCAGGGGTAACACCGGGGAGCTGTTTTTT.

The chain has TRBV28 and TRBJ2-7; the match to TRBD1 covers 7 bases. J gave up 9 bases and V 6 bases, and 17 bases lay outside the gene matches. The germline V gene encodes CDR1 MDHEN and CDR2 SYDVKM. This CDR3 spans 15 amino acids. The CDR3 sequence is CASRQGRGQTVGQYF. CDR3 sequence (DNA): TGTGCCAGCAGGCAGGGCCGGGGACAGACCGTTGGGCAGTACTTC.

The CDR3 reads CASSLGSGGFEKLFF. CDR3 DNA: TGTGCCAGCAGCTTAGGGTCTGGAGGGTTTGAAAAACTGTTTTTT. The J gene is TRBJ1-4, the V gene TRBV7-2; no clear D gene. CDR3 size: 15 residues. Trimming removed 1 base at V and 7 bases at J, with 13 bases between. CDR1 and CDR2 from the germline V gene are SGHTA and FQGNSA. Supplemented by reference TRBV7-2 and TRBJ1-4, the full variable domain reads GAGVSQSPSNKVTEKGKDVELRCDPISGHTALYWYRQSLGQGLEFLIYFQGNSAPDKSGLPSDRFSAERTGGSVSTLTIQRTQQEDSAVYLCASSLGSGGFEKLFFGSGTQLSVL.

CDR3 in DNA: TGTGCCTGCAGAATAGGACACGGGGGGAACAATCAGCCCCAGCATTTT. Translating gives CACRIGHGGNNQPQHF. The chain is built from TRBV30 and TRBJ1-5; D possibly corresponds to TRBD1 (5 bases). V gave up 6 bases and J gave up 3 bases, with 21 bases separating them. Germline V gives CDR1 GTSNPN, CDR2 SVGIG (reference sequence). This CDR3 region has 16 residues.

V is TRBV28 and J is TRBJ1-5; D is unresolved. V dropped 2 bases and J dropped 3 bases, with 8 bases sitting between them. This CDR3 contains 14 residues. Germline V lookup: CDR1 MDHEN, CDR2 SYDVKM. The CDR3 bases are TGTGCCAGCAGTTTACCCTATAACAATCAGCCCCAGCATTTT. Encoded protein: CASSLPYNNQPQHF.

V usage is TRBV6-2 or TRBV6-3 and J usage is TRBJ2-2, with 12 bases matching TRBD1. Losses at the gene ends were 5 bases for V and 7 bases for J; bases not matched to a gene: 5. This CDR3 is 15 amino acids long. From germline, CDR1 is MNHEY and CDR2 SVGEGT. CDR3 sequence reads: CASSPGQGALGELFF. In DNA form, the CDR3 reads TGTGCCAGCAGTCCGGGACAGGGGGCTCTCGGGGAGCTGTTTTTT.

In DNA form, the CDR3 reads TGTGCCAGCAGTTCCGGGGACAGGGTGGGTGGCTACACCTTC. Amino acids: CASSSGDRVGGYTF. This chain links TRBV27 with TRBJ1-2, with 9 bases identical to TRBD1. From germline, CDR1 is MNHEY and CDR2 SMNVEV (reference sequence). Unmatched junction bases numbered 7, after V lost 4 bases and J lost 7 bases. The CDR3 covers 14 residues.

The rearrangement joins TRBV9 to TRBJ2-7, with 13 nucleotides matching TRBD2. This CDR3 spans 16 amino acids. The ends lost 4 bases at V and 2 bases at J; junction bases unmatched: 6. Germline CDR1 and CDR2: SGDLS and YYNGEE. The chain's CDR3 is CASSPTGLAGAYEQYF. The CDR3, as DNA: TGTGCCAGCAGCCCCACCGGACTAGCGGGAGCCTACGAGCAGTACTTC.

This clone came up a few times. In nucleotides, the CDR3 is TGTGCCAGCTCACGGGTGGGAGGGAACAATCAGCCCCAGCATTTT. Its translation is CASSRVGGNNQPQHF. V and J are TRBV18 and TRBJ1-5; D remains ambiguous. Trimming stripped 4 bases from V and 3 bases from J, with 13 bases between. CDR3 size: 15 residues. Germline values: CDR1 KGHSH, CDR2 LQKENI.

The chain uses TRBV7-9 and TRBJ1-1, with D hard to call. This CDR3 contains 13 residues. Trimming took off 3 bases at V and 2 bases at J, with 7 bases between the two ends. The germline gives CDR1 SEHNR, CDR2 FQNEAQ (reference sequence). CDR3: CASSFAGNTEAFF. The DNA for the CDR3 is TGTGCCAGCAGCTTCGCGGGTAACACTGAAGCTTTCTTT.